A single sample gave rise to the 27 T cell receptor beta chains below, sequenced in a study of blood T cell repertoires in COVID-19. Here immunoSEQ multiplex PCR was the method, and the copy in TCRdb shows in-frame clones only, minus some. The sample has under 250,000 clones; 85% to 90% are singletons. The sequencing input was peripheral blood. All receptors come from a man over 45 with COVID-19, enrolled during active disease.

The CDR3 bases are TGCAGTGCTAGTAGGGGGGGCAACACCGGGGAGCTGTTTTTT. Encoded protein: CSASRGGNTGELFF. V is TRBV20-1 and J is TRBJ2-2; a possible D gene is TRBD2 (7 bases). V was clipped by 3 bases and J by 2 bases, with 10 bases between them. Germline assignment: CDR1 DFQATT and CDR2 SNEGSKA (reference sequence). The CDR3 is 14 residues long.

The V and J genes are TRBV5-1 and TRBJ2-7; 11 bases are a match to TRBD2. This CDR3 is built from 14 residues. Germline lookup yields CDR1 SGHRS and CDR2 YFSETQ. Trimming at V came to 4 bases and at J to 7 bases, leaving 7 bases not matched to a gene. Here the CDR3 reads CASSISGRADEQYF. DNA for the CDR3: TGCGCCAGCAGCATTAGCGGGAGGGCCGATGAGCAGTACTTC.

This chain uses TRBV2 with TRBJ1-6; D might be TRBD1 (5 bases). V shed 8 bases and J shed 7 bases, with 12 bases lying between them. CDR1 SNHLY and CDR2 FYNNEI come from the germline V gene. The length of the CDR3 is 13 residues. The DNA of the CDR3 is TGTGCCAGCCGCGGGACGGGCAATTCACCCCTCCACTTT. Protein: CASRGTGNSPLHF.

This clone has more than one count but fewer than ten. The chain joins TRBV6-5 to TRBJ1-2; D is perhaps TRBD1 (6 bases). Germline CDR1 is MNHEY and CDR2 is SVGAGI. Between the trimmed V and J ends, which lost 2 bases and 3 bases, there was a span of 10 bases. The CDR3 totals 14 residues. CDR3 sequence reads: CASSYRDTDYGYTF. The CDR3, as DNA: TGTGCCAGCAGTTACAGGGACACAGACTATGGCTACACCTTC.

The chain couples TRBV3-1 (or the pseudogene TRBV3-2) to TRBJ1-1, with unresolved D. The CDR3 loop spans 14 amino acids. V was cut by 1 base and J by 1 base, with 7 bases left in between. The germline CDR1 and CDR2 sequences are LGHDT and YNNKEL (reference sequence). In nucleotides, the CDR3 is TGTGCCAGCAGCCAAGGAGGGTGGAACACTGAAGCTTTCTTT. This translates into CASSQGGWNTEAFF.

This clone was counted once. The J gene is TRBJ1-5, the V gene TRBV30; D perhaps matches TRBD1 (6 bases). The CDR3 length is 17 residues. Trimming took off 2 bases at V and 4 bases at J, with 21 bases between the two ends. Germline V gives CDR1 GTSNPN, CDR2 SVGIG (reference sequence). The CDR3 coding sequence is TGTGCCTGGAGTTCACCTCCGGGACACAAGCCGAATCAGCCCCAGCATTTT. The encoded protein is CAWSSPPGHKPNQPQHF. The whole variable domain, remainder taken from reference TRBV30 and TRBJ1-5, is SQTIHQWPATLVQPVGSPLSLECTVEGTSNPNLYWYRQAAGRGLQLLFYSVGIGQISSEVPQNLSASRPQDRQFILSSKKLLLSDSGFYLCAWSSPPGHKPNQPQHFGDGTRLSIL.

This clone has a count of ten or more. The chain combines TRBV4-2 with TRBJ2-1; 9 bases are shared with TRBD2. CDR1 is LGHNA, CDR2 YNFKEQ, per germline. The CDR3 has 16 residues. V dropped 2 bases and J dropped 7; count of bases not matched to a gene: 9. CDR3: CASSQLSGRGSNEQFF. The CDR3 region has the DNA TGTGCCAGCAGCCAACTTAGCGGGAGAGGGTCAAATGAGCAGTTCTTC.

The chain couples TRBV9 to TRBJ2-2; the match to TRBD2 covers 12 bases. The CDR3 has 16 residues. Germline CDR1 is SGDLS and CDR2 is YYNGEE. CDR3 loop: CGSSRLAGVGTGELFF. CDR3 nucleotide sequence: TGTGGCTCATCGAGACTAGCGGGAGTTGGCACCGGGGAGCTGTTTTTT.

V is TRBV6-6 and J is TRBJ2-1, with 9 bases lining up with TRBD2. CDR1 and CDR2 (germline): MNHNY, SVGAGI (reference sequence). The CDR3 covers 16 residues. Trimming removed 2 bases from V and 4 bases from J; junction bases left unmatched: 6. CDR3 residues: CASSYRASGTYNEQFF. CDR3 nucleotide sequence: TGTGCCAGCAGTTACCGGGCTAGCGGGACTTACAATGAGCAGTTCTTC.

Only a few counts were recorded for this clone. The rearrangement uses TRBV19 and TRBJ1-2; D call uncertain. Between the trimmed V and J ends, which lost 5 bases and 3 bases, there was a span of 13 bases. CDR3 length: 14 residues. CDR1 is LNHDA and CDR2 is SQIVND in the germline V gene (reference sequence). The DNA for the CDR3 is TGTGCCAGTAGTGACCGACGCGGGGACTATGGCTACACCTTC. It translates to CASSDRRGDYGYTF.

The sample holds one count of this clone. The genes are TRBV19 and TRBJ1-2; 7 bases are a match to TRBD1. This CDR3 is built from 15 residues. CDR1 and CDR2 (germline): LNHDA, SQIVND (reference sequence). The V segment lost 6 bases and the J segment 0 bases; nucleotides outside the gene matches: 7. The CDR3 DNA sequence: TGTGCCAGTAGGCCTGGGACAGCCGCTAACTATGGCTACACCTTC. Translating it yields CASRPGTAANYGYTF.

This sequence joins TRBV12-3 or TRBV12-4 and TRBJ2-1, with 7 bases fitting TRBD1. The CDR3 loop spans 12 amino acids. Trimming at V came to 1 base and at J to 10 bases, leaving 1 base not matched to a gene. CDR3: CASSLGDSEQFF. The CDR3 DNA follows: TGTGCCAGCAGTTTAGGGGACAGCGAGCAGTTCTTC.

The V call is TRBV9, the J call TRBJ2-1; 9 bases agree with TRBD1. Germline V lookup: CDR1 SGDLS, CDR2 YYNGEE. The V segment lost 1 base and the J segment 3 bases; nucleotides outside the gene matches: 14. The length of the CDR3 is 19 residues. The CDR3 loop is CASSVSWTGDPQSYNEQFF. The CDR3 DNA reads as TGTGCCAGCAGCGTAAGCTGGACAGGGGATCCCCAGAGCTACAATGAGCAGTTCTTC.

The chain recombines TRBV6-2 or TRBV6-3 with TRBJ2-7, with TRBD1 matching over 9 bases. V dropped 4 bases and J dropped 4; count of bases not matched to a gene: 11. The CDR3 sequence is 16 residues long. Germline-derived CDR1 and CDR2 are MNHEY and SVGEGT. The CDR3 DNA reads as TGTGCCAGCAGTTTCTCAGGGACAGGGACGATATACGAGCAGTACTTC. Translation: CASSFSGTGTIYEQYF.

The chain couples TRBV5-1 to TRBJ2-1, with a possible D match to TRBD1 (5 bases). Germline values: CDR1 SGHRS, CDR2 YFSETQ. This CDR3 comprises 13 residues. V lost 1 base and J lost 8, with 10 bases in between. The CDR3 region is CASSLWQGDEQFF. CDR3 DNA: TGCGCCAGCAGCTTGTGGCAGGGTGATGAGCAGTTCTTC.

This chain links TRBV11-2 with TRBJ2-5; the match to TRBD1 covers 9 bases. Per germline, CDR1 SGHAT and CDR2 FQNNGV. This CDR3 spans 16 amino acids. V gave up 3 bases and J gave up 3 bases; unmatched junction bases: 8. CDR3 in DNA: TGTGCCAGCAGCTTTAGCGGACAGGGGCGGAAAGAGACCCAGTACTTC. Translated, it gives CASSFSGQGRKETQYF. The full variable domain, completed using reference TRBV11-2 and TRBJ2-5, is EAGVAQSPRYKIIEKRQSVAFWCNPISGHATLYWYQQILGQGPKLLIQFQNNGVVDDSQLPKDRFSAERLKGVDSTLKIQPAKLEDSAVYLCASSFSGQGRKETQYFGPGTRLLVL.

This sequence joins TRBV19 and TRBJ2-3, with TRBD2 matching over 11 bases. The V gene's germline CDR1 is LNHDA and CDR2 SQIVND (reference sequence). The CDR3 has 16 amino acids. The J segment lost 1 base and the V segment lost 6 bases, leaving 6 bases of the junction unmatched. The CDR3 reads CASRQTSGSRTDTQYF. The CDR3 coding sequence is TGTGCCAGTAGGCAAACTAGCGGGAGCCGCACAGATACGCAGTATTTT.

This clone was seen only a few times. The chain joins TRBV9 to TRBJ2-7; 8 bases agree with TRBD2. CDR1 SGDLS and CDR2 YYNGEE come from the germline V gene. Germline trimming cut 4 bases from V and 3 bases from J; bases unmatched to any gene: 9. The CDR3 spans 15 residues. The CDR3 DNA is TGTGCCAGCAGCTACCGGGAGGGGGGCGACTACGAGCAGTACTTC. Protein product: CASSYREGGDYEQYF.

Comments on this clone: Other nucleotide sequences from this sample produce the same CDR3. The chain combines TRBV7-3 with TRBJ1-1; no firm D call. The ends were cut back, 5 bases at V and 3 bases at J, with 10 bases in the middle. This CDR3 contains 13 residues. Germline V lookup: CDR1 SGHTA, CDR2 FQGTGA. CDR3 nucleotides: TGTGCCAGCAGCAGTCAGAGGGACACTGAAGCTTTCTTT. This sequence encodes CASSSQRDTEAFF.

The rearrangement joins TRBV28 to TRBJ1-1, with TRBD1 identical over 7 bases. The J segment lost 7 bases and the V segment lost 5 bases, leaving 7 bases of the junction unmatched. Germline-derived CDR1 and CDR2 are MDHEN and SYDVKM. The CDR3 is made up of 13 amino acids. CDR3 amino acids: CASSLTGTDEAFF. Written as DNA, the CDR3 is TGTGCCAGCAGTCTCACCGGGACAGATGAAGCTTTCTTT.

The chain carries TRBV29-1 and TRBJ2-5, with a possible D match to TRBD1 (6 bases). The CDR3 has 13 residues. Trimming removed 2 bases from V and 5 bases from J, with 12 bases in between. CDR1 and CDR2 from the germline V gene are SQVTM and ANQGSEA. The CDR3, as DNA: TGCAGCGTTGAAAGGGGGAGCAGGGAGACCCAGTACTTC. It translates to CSVERGSRETQYF. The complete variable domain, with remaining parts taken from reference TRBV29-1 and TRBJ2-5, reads SAVISQKPSRDICQRGTSLTIQCQVDSQVTMMFWYRQQPGQSLTLIATANQGSEATYESGFVIDKFPISRPNLTFSTLTVSNMSPEDSSIYLCSVERGSRETQYFGPGTRLLVL.

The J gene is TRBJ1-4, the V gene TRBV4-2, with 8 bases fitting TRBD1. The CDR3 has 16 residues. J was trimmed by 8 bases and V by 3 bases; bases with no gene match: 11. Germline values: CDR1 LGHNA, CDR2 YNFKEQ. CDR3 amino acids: CASSQRAQGDGEKLFF. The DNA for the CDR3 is TGTGCCAGCAGCCAGCGAGCACAGGGGGACGGGGAAAAACTGTTTTTT.

The CDR3 here is CASSPLWTGGSGANVLTF. Written as DNA, the CDR3 is TGTGCCAGCAGCCCTCTCTGGACAGGGGGCTCTGGGGCCAACGTCCTGACTTTC. The chain joins TRBV7-7 to TRBJ2-6, with 10 positions matching TRBD1. Germline V lookup: CDR1 SSHAT, CDR2 FNYEAQ (reference sequence). The ends lost 5 bases at V and 0 bases at J; junction bases unmatched: 7. The CDR3 consists of 18 residues.

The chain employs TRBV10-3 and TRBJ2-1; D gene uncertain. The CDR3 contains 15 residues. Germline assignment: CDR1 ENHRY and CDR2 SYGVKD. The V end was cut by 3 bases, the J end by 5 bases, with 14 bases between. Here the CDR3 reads CAISDSFPVNNEQFF. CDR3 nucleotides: TGTGCCATCAGTGACTCTTTTCCGGTTAACAATGAGCAGTTCTTC.

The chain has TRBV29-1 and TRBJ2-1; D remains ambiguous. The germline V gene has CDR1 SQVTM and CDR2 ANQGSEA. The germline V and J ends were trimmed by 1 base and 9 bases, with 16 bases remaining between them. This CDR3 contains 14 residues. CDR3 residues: CSVEVGRHIGEQFF. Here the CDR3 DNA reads TGCAGCGTTGAAGTTGGCAGACACATCGGTGAGCAGTTCTTC.

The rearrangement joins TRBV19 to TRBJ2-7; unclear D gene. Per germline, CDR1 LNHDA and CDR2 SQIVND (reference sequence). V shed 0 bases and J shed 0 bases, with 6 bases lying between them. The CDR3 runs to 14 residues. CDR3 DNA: TGTGCCAGTAGTATAGAGAGAGGCTCCTACGAGCAGTACTTC. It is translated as CASSIERGSYEQYF.

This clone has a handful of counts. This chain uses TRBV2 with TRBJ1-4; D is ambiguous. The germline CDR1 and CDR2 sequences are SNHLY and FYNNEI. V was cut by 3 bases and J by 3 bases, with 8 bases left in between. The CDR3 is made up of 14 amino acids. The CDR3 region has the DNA TGTGCCAGCAGTGAGGGGAGACCTAATGAAAAACTGTTTTTT. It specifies CASSEGRPNEKLFF.